Listed below are T cell receptor beta chains from one sample, sequenced in a study of T cell responses to AZD1222 COVID-19 vaccine. The assay was immunoSEQ multiplex PCR, and TCRdb's table has in-frame clones only and misses some. The sample carries around 120,000 clones, 92% recorded once. The material was peripheral blood, obtained on day 0 of AZD1222 vaccination. The receptor source for this set is an adult in good health. Each CDR3 is given with its conserved first and last residue. Rows may omit the clone size; those that give it use once, few, many or a size class.

TRBV19	-	CASSYRGNTEAFF
TRBV9	-	CASSVGAAATNEKLFF
TRBV5-1	-	CASSLSADSYEQYF
TRBV12-3/TRBV12-4	-	CASSGQTNYGYTF
TRBV5-6	-	CASSLARGVYGYTF
TRBV6-5	-	CASSTTGFSGNTIYF
TRBV15	-	CATSRAGSGEKLFF
TRBV11-3	once	CASSLLTGELFF
TRBV3-1/TRBV3-2	-	CASSQVGEQYF
TRBV7-9	-	CASSLGSGSYNEQFF
TRBV5-4	-	CASSRPGQGGFEQYF
TRBV7-9	few	CASSLEPRTGELFF
TRBV7-2	-	CASSLVVRNYEQYF
TRBV6-2/TRBV6-3	-	CASSSFDGSNQPQHF
TRBV19	-	CASRRGSNEKLFF
TRBV4-2	-	CASSQGSENYGYTF
TRBV16	once	CASSQGQGGEQYF
TRBV11-3	-	CASSPDPNTEAFF
TRBV6-5	-	CASSYSGGGYYGYTF
TRBV29-1	-	CSVGFIAGGDTGELFF
TRBV27	-	CASPSSGTGVGYTF
TRBV11-1	-	CASSTPTGSNEAFF
TRBV12-3/TRBV12-4	-	CASSLATGISF
TRBV5-8	-	CASSGGQTYEQYF
TRBV2	-	CASPTGGQETQYF
TRBV13	-	CASSGRVNNEQFF
TRBV29-1	-	CSVSGLAGGPLRSEQYF
TRBV6-5	-	CASSIGQDIPYGYTF
TRBV24-1	-	CATSDSGTSGSYNEQFF
TRBV19	-	CASSMVGRSGTQYF
TRBV4-1	-	CASSQEGRQQETQYF
TRBV24-1	-	CATRGQGKSDTEAFF
TRBV5-1	-	CASSPQGGNTGELFF
TRBV9	-	CASSPRTGNGGYTF
TRBV7-3	-	CASSLNREGAQYF
TRBV7-8	-	CASSFTDRGSGANVLTF
TRBV19	-	CASPLDGVAGELFF
TRBV3-1/TRBV3-2	-	CASSQIDSSGNTIYF
TRBV24-1	few	CATGGQGSYEQYF
TRBV7-9	-	CASSSTGTSNEQFF
TRBV5-1	-	CASTPAGGPGETQYF
TRBV19	-	CASSLGGGPAGRTEAFF